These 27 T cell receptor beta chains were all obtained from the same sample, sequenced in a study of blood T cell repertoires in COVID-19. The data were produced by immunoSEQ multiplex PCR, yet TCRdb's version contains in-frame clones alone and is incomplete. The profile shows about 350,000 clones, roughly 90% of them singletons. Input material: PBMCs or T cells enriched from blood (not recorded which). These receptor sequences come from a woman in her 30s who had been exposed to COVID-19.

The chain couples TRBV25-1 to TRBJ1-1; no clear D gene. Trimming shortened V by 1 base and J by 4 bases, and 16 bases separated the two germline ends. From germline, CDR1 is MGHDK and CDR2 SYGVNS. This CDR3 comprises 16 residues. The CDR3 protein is CASSESIRGYATEAFF. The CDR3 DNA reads TGTGCCAGCAGTGAATCTATAAGAGGGTATGCCACTGAAGCTTTCTTT.

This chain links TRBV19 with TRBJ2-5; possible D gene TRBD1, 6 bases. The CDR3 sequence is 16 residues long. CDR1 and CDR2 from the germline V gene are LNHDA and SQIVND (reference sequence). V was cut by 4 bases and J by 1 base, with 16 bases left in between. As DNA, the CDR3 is TGTGCCAGTAGTAGGGACCTAAGGGGGACCCAAGAGACCCAGTACTTC. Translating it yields CASSRDLRGTQETQYF.

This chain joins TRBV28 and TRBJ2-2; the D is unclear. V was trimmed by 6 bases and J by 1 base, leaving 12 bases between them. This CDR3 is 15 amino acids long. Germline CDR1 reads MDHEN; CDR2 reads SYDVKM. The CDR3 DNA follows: TGTGCCAGCAGCCCTGGGCGCGAGAACACCGGGGAGCTGTTTTTT. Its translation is CASSPGRENTGELFF.

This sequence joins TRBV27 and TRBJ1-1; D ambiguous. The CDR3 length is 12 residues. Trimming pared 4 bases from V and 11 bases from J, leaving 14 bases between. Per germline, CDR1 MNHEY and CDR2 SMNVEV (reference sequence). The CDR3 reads CASSSGSSRAFF. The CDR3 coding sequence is TGTGCCAGCAGTTCCGGGTCGTCTAGGGCTTTCTTT.

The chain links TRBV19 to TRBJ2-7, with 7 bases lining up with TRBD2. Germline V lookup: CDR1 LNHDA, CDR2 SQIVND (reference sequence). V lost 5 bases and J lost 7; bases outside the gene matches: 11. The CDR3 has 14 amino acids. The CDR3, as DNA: TGTGCCAGTAGTTCTGTGTCTAGCGGTCGGGAGCAGTACTTC. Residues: CASSSVSSGREQYF. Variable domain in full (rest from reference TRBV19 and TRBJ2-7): DGGITQSPKYLFRKEGQNVTLSCEQNLNHDAMYWYRQDPGQGLRLIYYSQIVNDFQKGDIAEGYSVSREKKESFPLTVTSAQKNPTAFYLCASSSVSSGREQYFGPGTRLTVT.

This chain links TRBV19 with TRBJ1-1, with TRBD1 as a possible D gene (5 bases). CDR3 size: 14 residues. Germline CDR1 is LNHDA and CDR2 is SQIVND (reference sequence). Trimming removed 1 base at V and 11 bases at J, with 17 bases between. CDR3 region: CASSIAQGHILAFF. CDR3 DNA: TGTGCCAGTAGTATAGCTCAGGGCCATATTCTGGCTTTCTTT.

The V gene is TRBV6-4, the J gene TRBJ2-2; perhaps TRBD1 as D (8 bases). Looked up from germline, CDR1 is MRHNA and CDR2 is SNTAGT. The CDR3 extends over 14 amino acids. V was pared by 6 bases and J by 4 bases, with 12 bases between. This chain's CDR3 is CASRTGEGTGELFF. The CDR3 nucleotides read TGTGCCAGCAGGACAGGGGAGGGCACCGGGGAGCTGTTTTTT.

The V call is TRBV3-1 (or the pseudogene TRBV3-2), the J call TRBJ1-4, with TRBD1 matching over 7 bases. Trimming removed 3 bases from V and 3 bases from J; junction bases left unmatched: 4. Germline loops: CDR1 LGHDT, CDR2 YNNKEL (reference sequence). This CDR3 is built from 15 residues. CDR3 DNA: TGTGCCAGCAGCCACAGACAGGGAGCTAATGAAAAACTGTTTTTT. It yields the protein CASSHRQGANEKLFF.

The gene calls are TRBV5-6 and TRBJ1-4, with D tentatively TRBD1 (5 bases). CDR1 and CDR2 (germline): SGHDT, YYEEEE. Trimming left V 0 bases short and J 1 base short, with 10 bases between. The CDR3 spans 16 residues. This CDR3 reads CASSLEGMGTNEKLFF. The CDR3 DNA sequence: TGTGCCAGCAGCTTGGAGGGGATGGGAACTAATGAAAAACTGTTTTTT.

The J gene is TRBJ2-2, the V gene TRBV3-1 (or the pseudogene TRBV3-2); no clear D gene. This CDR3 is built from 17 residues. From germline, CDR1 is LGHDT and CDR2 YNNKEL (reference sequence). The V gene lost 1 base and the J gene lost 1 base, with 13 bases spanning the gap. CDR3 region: CASSQALAIENTGELFF. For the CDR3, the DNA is TGTGCCAGCAGCCAAGCTTTAGCAATTGAGAACACCGGGGAGCTGTTTTTT.

The CDR3 protein is CASSFSAGVDTQYF. The CDR3 nucleotides read TGTGCCAGCAGTTTCAGTGCGGGAGTAGATACGCAGTATTTT. V gene TRBV27 combines with J gene TRBJ2-3; 7 bases match TRBD2. J was trimmed by 5 bases and V by 3 bases; bases with no gene match: 5. This CDR3 has 14 residues. CDR1 is MNHEY, CDR2 SMNVEV, per germline (reference sequence).

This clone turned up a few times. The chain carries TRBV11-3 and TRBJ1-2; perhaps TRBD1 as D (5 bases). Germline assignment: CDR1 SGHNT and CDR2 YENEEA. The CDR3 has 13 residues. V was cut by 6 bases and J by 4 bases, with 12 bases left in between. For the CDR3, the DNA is TGTGCCAGCAGTCAGGGTCCTACCTATGGCTACACCTTC. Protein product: CASSQGPTYGYTF.

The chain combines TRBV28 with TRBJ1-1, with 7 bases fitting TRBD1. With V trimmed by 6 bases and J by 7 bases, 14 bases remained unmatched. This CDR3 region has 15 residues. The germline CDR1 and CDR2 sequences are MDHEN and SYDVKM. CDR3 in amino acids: CASSPDREYFGEAFF. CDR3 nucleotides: TGTGCCAGCAGCCCCGACAGGGAGTATTTTGGTGAAGCTTTCTTT.

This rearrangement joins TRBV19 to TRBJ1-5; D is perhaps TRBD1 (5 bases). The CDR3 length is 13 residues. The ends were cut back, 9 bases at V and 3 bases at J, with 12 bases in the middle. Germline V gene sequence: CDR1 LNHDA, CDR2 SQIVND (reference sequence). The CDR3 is CASGPRANQPQHF. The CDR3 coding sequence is TGTGCCAGCGGCCCCAGGGCCAATCAGCCCCAGCATTTT.

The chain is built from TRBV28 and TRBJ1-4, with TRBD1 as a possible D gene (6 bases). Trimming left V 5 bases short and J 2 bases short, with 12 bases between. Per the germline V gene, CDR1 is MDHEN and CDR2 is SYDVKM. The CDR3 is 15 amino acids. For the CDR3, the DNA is TGTGCCAGCAGTCAAGGGGGGGCCACTAATGAAAAACTGTTTTTT. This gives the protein CASSQGGATNEKLFF.

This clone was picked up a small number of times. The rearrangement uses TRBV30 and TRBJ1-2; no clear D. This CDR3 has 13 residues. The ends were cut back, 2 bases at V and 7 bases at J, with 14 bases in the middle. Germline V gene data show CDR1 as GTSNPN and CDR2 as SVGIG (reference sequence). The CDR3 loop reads CAWSREGTSGYTF. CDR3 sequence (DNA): TGTGCCTGGAGTCGGGAGGGAACGAGTGGCTACACCTTC.

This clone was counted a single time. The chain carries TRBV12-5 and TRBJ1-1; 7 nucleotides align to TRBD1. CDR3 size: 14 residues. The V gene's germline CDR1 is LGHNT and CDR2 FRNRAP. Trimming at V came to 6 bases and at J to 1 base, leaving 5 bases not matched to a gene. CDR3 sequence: CASGPTGANTEAFF. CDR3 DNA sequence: TGTGCTAGTGGACCCACAGGGGCGAACACTGAAGCTTTCTTT.

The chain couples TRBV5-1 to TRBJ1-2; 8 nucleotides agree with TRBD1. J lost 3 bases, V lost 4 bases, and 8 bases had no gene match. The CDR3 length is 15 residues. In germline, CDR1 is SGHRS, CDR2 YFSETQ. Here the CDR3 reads CASSADRGPYYGYTF. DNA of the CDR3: TGCGCCAGCAGCGCCGACAGGGGACCGTACTATGGCTACACCTTC.

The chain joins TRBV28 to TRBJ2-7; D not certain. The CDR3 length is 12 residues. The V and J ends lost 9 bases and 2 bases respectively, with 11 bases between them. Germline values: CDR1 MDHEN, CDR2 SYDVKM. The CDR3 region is CASRSRAYEQYF. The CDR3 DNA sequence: TGTGCCAGTAGGAGTCGGGCCTACGAGCAGTACTTC.

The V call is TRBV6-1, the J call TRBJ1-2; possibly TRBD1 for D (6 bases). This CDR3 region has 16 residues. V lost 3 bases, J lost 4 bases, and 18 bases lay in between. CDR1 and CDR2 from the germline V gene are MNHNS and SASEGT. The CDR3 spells CASSDGPGGGTYGYTF. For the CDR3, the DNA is TGTGCCAGCAGTGATGGACCGGGAGGGGGGACCTATGGCTACACCTTC.

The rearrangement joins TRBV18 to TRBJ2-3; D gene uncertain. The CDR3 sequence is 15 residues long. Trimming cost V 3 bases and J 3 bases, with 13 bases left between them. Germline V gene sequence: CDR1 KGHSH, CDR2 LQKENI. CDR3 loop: CASSPGQAATDTQYF. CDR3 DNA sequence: TGTGCCAGCTCACCCGGCCAGGCTGCGACAGATACGCAGTATTTT. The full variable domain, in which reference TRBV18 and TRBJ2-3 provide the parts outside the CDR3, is NAGVMQNPRHLVRRRGQEARLRCSPMKGHSHVYWYRQLPEEGLKFMVYLQKENIIDESGMPKERFSAEFPKEGPSILRIQQVVRGDSAAYFCASSPGQAATDTQYFGPGTRLTVL.

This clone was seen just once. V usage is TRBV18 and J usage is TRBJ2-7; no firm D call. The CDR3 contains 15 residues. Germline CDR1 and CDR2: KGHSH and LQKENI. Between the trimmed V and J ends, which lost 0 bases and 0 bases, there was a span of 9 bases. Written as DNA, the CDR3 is TGTGCCAGCTCACCACCTGAACAGAGCTCCTACGAGCAGTACTTC. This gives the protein CASSPPEQSSYEQYF.

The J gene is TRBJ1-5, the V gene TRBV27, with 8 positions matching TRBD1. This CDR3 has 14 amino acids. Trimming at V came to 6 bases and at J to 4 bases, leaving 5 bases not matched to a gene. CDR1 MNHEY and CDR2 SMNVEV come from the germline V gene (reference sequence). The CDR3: CASSTGGQNQPQHF. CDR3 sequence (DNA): TGTGCCAGCAGCACAGGGGGTCAGAATCAGCCCCAGCATTTT.

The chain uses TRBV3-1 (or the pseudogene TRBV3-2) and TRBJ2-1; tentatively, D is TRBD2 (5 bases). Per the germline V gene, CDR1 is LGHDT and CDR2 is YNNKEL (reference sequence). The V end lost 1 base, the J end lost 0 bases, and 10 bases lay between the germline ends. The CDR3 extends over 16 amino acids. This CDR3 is CASSQAGGASYNEQFF. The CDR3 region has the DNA TGTGCCAGCAGCCAAGCAGGAGGAGCCTCCTACAATGAGCAGTTCTTC.

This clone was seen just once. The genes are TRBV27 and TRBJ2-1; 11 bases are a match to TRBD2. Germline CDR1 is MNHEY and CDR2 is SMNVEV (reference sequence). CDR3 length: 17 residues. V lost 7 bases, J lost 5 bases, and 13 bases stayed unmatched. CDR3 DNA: TGTGCCAGCACCCTAGGTGGGGCTAGCGGGAGGAACAATGAGCAGTTCTTC. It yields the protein CASTLGGASGRNNEQFF.

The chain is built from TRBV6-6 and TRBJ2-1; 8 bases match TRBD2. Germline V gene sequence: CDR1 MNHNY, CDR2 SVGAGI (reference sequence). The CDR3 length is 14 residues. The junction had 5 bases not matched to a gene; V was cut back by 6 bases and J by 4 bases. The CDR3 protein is CASSKGLEYNEQFF. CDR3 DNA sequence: TGTGCCAGCAGCAAGGGACTAGAGTACAATGAGCAGTTCTTC.

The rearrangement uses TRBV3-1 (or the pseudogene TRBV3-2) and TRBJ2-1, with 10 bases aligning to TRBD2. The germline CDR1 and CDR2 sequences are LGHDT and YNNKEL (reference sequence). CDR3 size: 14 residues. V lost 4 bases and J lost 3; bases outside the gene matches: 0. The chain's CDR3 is CASSPSGSYNEQFF. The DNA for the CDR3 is TGTGCCAGCAGCCCTAGCGGGAGCTACAATGAGCAGTTCTTC.